This T cell receptor (beta chain) is from a study of T cell repertoires in cytomegalovirus infection. Across the whole study: The public TCR beta signatures pointed to both CMV infection and matching HLA type.

TCRdb used MiXCR to reprocess the reads, holding one entry per CDR3 protein. Found here are more than 400,000 distinct CDR3 sequences, less than 30% of them singletons; the top ten hold 13%. There are 15 residues in the CDR3. The germline CDR1 and CDR2 sequences are SEHNR and FQNEAQ (reference sequence). J was trimmed by 6 bases and V by 3 bases; bases with no gene match: 5. This clonotype has ten or more counts. Its antigen remains unknown. Study outcomes and limitations: What dominated the ex vivo response were HLA-C-restricted CMV-specific TCR beta clonotypes.

The TCR comes from a human donor in good health (CMV status not recorded). Some clones in this sample may be carry-over from other donors' samples. Sequencing was done on a sample of PBMCs. This chain connects TRBV7-9 to TRBJ2-2; the match to TRBD2 covers 9 bases. The CDR3 bases are TGTGCCAGCAGCTTTAGCGGGAGCCCGGCCGGGGAGCTGTTTTTT. This sequence encodes CASSFSGSPAGELFF.